This TCR beta chain was captured by sequencing in a study of tumor and adjacent non-tumor tissue in lung cancer. V lost 5 bases to trimming and J lost 10 bases, with 24 bases between them. The CDR3 length is 15 residues. Germline V gives CDR1 SQVTM, CDR2 ANQGSEA. To note about this clonotype: Since the CDR3 does not end with the conserved phenylalanine or tryptophan, this likely comes from a read error.

A modified ARM-PCR protocol with three rounds of nested PCR amplified TCRbeta. TCRdb passed the multiplex PCR reads through MiXCR, listing each CDR3 protein once. The sample consists of under 95,000 distinct CDR3 sequences, approximately 80% of them appearing once. The template was RNA from unsorted bulk tissue. Distant lung tissue was collected more than 3 cm away from the tumor edge. The chain recombines TRBV29-1 with TRBJ2-1; D is unclear. Sequencing was carried out using distant non-tumor lung tissue. This sequence was found in a man aged 60 to 69 with non-small cell lung cancer. In nucleotides, the CDR3 is TGCAGCGTTACGGGCTATCGAACAACGAGTATAGAGCAGTTCCTC. It specifies CSVTGYRTTSIEQFL.